A single sample gave rise to the 5 T cell receptor beta chains below, sequenced in a study of OX40 agonist ivuxolimab in advanced cancers. Clones were sequenced by immunoSEQ multiplex PCR, and TCRdb holds only the in-frame ones, with some missing. The repertoire has 55,000 to 80,000 clones, about 88% of them found once; the top ten carry roughly 0.29%. Sample: CD4+ or CD8+ T cells sorted from blood, taken in a trial of the OX40 agonist ivuxolimab. These TCRs come from an adult with an advanced solid tumor such as melanoma, head and neck, liver or kidney cancer.

The rearrangement uses TRBV5-4 and TRBJ2-7; 8 bases match TRBD1. With 1 base clipped from V and 2 bases from J, the junction kept 2 bases outside the gene matches. The length of the CDR3 is 14 residues. The germline gives CDR1 SGHNT, CDR2 YYREEE (reference sequence). CDR3 nucleotide sequence: TGTGCCAGCAGCTTGCAACAGGGGGCCTACGAGCAGTACTTC. The encoded protein is CASSLQQGAYEQYF.

This chain uses TRBV7-6 with TRBJ1-1; D gene ambiguous. Between the trimmed V and J ends, which lost 5 bases and 2 bases, there was a span of 15 bases. The CDR3 contains 15 residues. Germline V gives CDR1 SGHVS, CDR2 FNYEAQ. The CDR3 loop is CASSPDIGENTEAFF. The CDR3, as DNA: TGTGCCAGCAGCCCTGACATTGGGGAAAACACTGAAGCTTTCTTT.

CDR3 protein: CAGRKELNTEAFF. The CDR3 region has the DNA TGTGCCGGCCGAAAGGAATTGAACACTGAAGCTTTCTTT. The V call is TRBV2, the J call TRBJ1-1; unclear D gene. This CDR3 has 13 amino acids. V was clipped by 11 bases and J by 0 bases, with 13 bases between them. Germline values: CDR1 SNHLY, CDR2 FYNNEI.

This chain uses TRBV6-6 with TRBJ2-2; D not certain. This CDR3 is built from 15 residues. V lost 4 bases, J lost 3 bases, and 12 bases lay in between. Per germline, CDR1 MNHNY and CDR2 SVGAGI (reference sequence). The CDR3 reads CASSSEIDYTGELFF. The CDR3 DNA reads as TGTGCCAGCAGTTCGGAGATTGACTACACCGGGGAGCTGTTTTTT.

J is TRBJ1-3 and V is TRBV7-3, with D possibly TRBD1 on 5 matching bases. Germline values: CDR1 SGHTA, CDR2 FQGTGA. Trimming pared 5 bases from V and 2 bases from J, leaving 10 bases between. This CDR3 spans 14 amino acids. The CDR3 reads CASSLGTTGNTIYF. The DNA for the CDR3 is TGTGCCAGCAGCCTCGGGACCACTGGAAACACCATATATTTT. Combining the CDR3 with reference TRBV7-3 and TRBJ1-3 gives the whole variable domain GAGVSQTPSNKVTEKGKYVELRCDPISGHTALYWYRQSLGQGPEFLIYFQGTGAADDSGLPNDRFFAVRPEGSVSTLKIQRTERGDSAVYLCASSLGTTGNTIYFGEGSWLTVV.